The entry that follows covers one T cell receptor (beta chain) sequence. At least ten counts were recorded for this clonotype. The antigen it binds to is not known. No base-level quality is on record; no much larger clone is a single base apart. Ophthalmopathy patients had moderately to severely active disease, Clinical Activity Score of at least 3, NOSPECS grade of at least 4, and duration under 3 months. Any patient with an uncontrolled infection, another autoimmune disease, pregnancy or lactation was excluded. Diagnoses were established on the basis of clinical symptoms, serum thyroxine and TRAb, thyroid ultrasound, and orbital computed tomography. PBMCs were isolated from 10 ml of fresh peripheral blood by Ficoll-Paque density gradient centrifugation. Total RNA was extracted using Trizol reagent, and RNA quality was assessed on an Agilent 2100 Bioanalyzer. The record originates from a study of T cells in Graves' hyperthyroidism and ophthalmopathy (dated by TCRdb to about 2019). Some background on the complete study: Peripheral blood was collected at initial diagnosis, before any treatment. TCR V-J signatures able to tell the groups apart were searched for in a discovery cohort of approximately 95 patients, of whom approximately 40 had Graves' ophthalmopathy and roughly 58 had stable Graves' hyperthyroidism. Prospective prediction of ophthalmopathy was tested in an independent validation cohort consisting of 18 to 20 hyperthyroidism patients and some 15 patients who later progressed to ophthalmopathy. For training and testing, the 100 or so patients in the discovery cohort were randomly divided in a 7:3 ratio. In about six Graves' hyperthyroidism patients, the study also compared T-cell repertoires from thyroid tissue with T-cell repertoires from blood. After blood sampling, hyperthyroidism patients were treated with methimazole at a starting dose of 30 mg daily, and ophthalmopathy patients were treated with high-dose intravenous methylprednisolone. The paper describes TCR Vbeta CDR3 sequencing of 130 to 150 peripheral blood samples, made up of under 50 ophthalmopathy patients, roughly 72 hyperthyroidism patients and roughly 17 progressor patients. Overall study outcomes, separate from this receptor: In validation, the model predicted progression to ophthalmopathy a median of roughly 6.1 months before onset, with approximately 70% sensitivity and about 75% specificity. Ophthalmopathy was separated from stable hyperthyroidism by a 13 V-J signature model, with approximately 85% sensitivity and roughly 81% specificity obtained in cross-validation and 80%/75% obtained in testing. No statistical method was used to fix the sample size in advance, and group allocation was not hidden from the investigators. Most expanded thyroid clonotypes (frequency above 0.001) were also found in blood, which suggests that blood repertoires may mirror thyroid immune responses.

Based on the germline V gene, the CDR1 and CDR2 sequences are MDHEN and SYDVKM. The CDR3 holds 15 amino acids from the cysteine to the phenylalanine. The read is trimmed to its CDR3 DNA, 45 bases read in frame from base 1. A distance of 12 bases separates the germline ends of V and J, which lose 6 bases and 0 bases respectively. Amplification of TCR beta CDR3 regions was carried out from RNA transcripts. For the first round of RT-PCR on the TCR CDR3, the HTBI primer set was used together with the Qiagen OneStep RT-PCR kit. The libraries were constructed in a second round of multiplex PCR and then size-selected and purified. The libraries were sequenced on an Illumina HiSeq2000 using paired-end 100 bp reads. On the authors' methods: SOAPnuke was used to process the raw data, throwing out any read that contained adapters or uncalled bases, had a mean Phred below 15, or lacked an exact constant-primer or identifier match. High-quality paired reads were merged with COPE v1.2.5, and unique nucleotide sequences were defined as clonotypes. Clonotypes were aligned to IMGT TRBV, TRBD and TRBJ reference segments using MiTCR v1.1. Only V-J combinations with frequency above 0.0001, covering roughly 99% of repertoires, were analysed. The TCS score was defined as the ratio of F50 (clonal expansion) to E x V (chaos), calculated using BLOSUM62-based TCRdist between CDR3 peptides within each V-J. Welch's t-statistics and random forest reduced some 510 V-J features to about 12, which were used in a naive Bayes classifier (R e1071). The public reads were reprocessed in TCRdb via fastp at Q25 and MiXCR, keeping in-frame beta chains. Merged by CDR3 protein, the rows form single entries marked with the most common genes and DNA. The V and J calls come from TCRdb's annotation, not from the publication. For this sample the table gives hundreds of thousands of distinct CDR3 sequences, of which less than 20% were detected only once. The ten largest clonotypes hold 35% to 40% of the sample.

The specimen sequenced was blood. The chain is encoded by TRBV28 joined to TRBJ1-3, and TRBD1 may be the D gene, going by 5 matching bases. The sequence was obtained from a man aged 45 to 65 with Graves' ophthalmopathy. The base sequence is TGTGCCAGCAGACCCGGGGGGAACTCTGGAAACACCATATATTTT. It translates to CASRPGGNSGNTIYF.